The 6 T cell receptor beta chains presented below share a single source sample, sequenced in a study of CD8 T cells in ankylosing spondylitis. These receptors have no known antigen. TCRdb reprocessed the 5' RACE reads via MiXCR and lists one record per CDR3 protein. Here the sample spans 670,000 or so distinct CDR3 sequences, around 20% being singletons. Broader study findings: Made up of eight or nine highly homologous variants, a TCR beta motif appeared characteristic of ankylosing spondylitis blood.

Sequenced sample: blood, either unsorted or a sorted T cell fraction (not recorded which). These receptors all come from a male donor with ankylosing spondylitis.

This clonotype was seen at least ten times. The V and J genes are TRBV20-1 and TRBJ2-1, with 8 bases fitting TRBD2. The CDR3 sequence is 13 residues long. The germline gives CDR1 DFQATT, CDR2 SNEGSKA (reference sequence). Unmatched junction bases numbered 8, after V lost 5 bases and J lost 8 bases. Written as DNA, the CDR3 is TGCAGTGCTGCCCCGGGAGGGTTGTATGAGCAGTTCTTC. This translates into CSAAPGGLYEQFF.

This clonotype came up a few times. CDR3 sequence: CASSDGDPPYEQYF. In nucleotides, the CDR3 is TGTGCCAGCAGCGATGGGGACCCTCCCTACGAGCAGTACTTC. This chain links TRBV9 with TRBJ2-7; possibly TRBD1 or TRBD2 for D (5 bases each). V lost 3 bases to trimming and J lost 2 bases, with 12 bases between them. The germline V gene has CDR1 SGDLS and CDR2 YYNGEE. CDR3 length: 14 amino acids.

Here the CDR3 reads CASSYTSYLAGEETQYF. The DNA of the CDR3 is TGTGCCAGCAGTTACACCTCGTACTTAGCGGGAGAAGAGACCCAGTACTTC. The chain carries TRBV6-5 and TRBJ2-5; TRBD2 agrees at 9 bases. V gave up 2 bases and J gave up 3 bases; unmatched junction bases: 10. Per germline, CDR1 MNHEY and CDR2 SVGAGI. This CDR3 has 17 amino acids.

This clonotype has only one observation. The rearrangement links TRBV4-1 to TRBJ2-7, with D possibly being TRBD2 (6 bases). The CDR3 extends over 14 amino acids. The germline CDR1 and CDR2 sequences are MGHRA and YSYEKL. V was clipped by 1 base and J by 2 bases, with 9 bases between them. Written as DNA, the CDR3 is TGCGCCAGCAGCCAAGCAGGAGGGGCCTACGAGCAGTACTTC. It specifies CASSQAGGAYEQYF.

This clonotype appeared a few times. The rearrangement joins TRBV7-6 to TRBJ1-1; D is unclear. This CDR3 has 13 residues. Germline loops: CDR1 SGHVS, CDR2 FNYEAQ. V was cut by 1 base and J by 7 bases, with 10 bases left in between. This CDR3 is CASSLGSAGEAFF. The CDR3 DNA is TGTGCCAGCAGCTTAGGGTCGGCCGGTGAAGCTTTCTTT. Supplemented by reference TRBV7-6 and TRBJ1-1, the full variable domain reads GAGVSQSPRYKVTKRGQDVALRCDPISGHVSLYWYRQALGQGPEFLTYFNYEAQQDKSGLPNDRFSAERPEGSISTLTIQRTEQRDSAMYRCASSLGSAGEAFFGQGTRLTVV.

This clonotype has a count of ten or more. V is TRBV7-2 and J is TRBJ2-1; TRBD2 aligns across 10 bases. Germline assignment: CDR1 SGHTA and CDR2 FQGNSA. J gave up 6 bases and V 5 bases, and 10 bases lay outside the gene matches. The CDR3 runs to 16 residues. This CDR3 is CASSPRVAGGGNEQFF. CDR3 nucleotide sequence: TGTGCCAGCAGCCCCCGGGTAGCGGGAGGAGGCAATGAGCAGTTCTTC. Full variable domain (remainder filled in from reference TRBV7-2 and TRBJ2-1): GAGVSQSPSNKVTEKGKDVELRCDPISGHTALYWYRQSLGQGLEFLIYFQGNSAPDKSGLPSDRFSAERTGGSVSTLTIQRTQQEDSAVYLCASSPRVAGGGNEQFFGPGTRLTVL.